These T cell receptor beta chains were read from a single sample in a study of blood T cell repertoires in COVID-19. TCRdb's table, derived via immunoSEQ multiplex PCR, lists solely in-frame clones and lacks some. The sample records about 220,000 clones, almost 90% being singletons. The material sequenced was PBMCs or T cells enriched from blood (not recorded which). Receptor source: a man between 25 and 39 years old who had been exposed to COVID-19. Both conserved end residues are part of each CDR3. D genes are given only for firm matches. Expanded clones are given a class, and other clones once, few, many or no size at all.

J	D	V	size	DNA	CDR3
TRBJ1-2	TRBD1	TRBV19	NA	TGTGCCAGTAGTATAACAGGGGTCGCTGGCTACACCTTC	CASSITGVAGYTF
TRBJ2-5	NA	TRBV3-1/TRBV3-2	NA	TGTGCCAGCAGCCGTACCCCGCAGGGAGGTGAGACCCAGTACTTC	CASSRTPQGGETQYF
TRBJ1-4	NA	TRBV12-5	NA	TGTGCTAGCGGACCGACCGGGACACTGATTGAAAAACTGTTTTTT	CASGPTGTLIEKLFF
TRBJ2-7	TRBD1	TRBV28	few	TGTGCCAGCAGCTCAGGGGGAGACGAGCAGTACTTC	CASSSGGDEQYF
TRBJ1-4	NA	TRBV5-3	NA	TGTGCCAGAAAATCGCGGCCTAATGAAAAACTGTTTTTT	CARKSRPNEKLFF
TRBJ2-3	TRBD2	TRBV18	NA	TGTGCCAGCTCACCACCAATAGCGGGGCGCACAGATACGCAGTATTTT	CASSPPIAGRTDTQYF
TRBJ2-7	NA	TRBV4-2	NA	TGTGCCAGCAGCCAAGAACTGTCCGTTAGAACCACCTACGAGCAGTACTTC	CASSQELSVRTTYEQYF
TRBJ2-7	NA	TRBV14	NA	TGTGCCAGCAGCCACAGGACATTTTTTCGCGAGCAGTACTTC	CASSHRTFFREQYF
TRBJ1-2	NA	TRBV5-1	NA	TGCGCCAGCAGCTTGGCCGGTCGGGGAGGCTACACCTTC	CASSLAGRGGYTF
TRBJ2-1	TRBD2	TRBV5-1	NA	TGCGCCAGCAGGGCGGGGGGCACCAACAATGAGCAGTTCTTC	CASRAGGTNNEQFF
TRBJ2-2	TRBD2	TRBV7-2	NA	TGTGCCAGCAGCTTAGCTCTCCTGCGGGGGGGCACCGGGGAGCTGTTTTTT	CASSLALLRGGTGELFF
TRBJ2-1	TRBD2	TRBV3-1/TRBV3-2	NA	TGTGCCAGCAGCCTAGACTCAAGCGGGGGGAGTGAGCAGTTCTTC	CASSLDSSGGSEQFF
TRBJ2-1	NA	TRBV7-9	NA	TGTGCCAGCAGCCATCCGGAGGCATTTGAGACACCGGAGGTCCATGAGCAGTTCTTC	CASSHPEAFETPEVHEQFF
TRBJ2-7	NA	TRBV7-2	NA	TGTGCCAGCAGCTTATCGTCTATTTCCTACGAGCAGTACTTC	CASSLSSISYEQYF
TRBJ2-1	NA	TRBV7-9	NA	TGTGCCAGCAGCTCTACAGATTCCTCTTACAATGAGCAGTTCTTC	CASSSTDSSYNEQFF
TRBJ2-5	TRBD1	TRBV30	NA	TGTGCCTGGAGTGGCCGGGACAGGGGGGTAGCAGAGACCCAGTACTTC	CAWSGRDRGVAETQYF
TRBJ2-5	TRBD2	TRBV5-1	NA	TGCGCCAGCAGCTTGTATCTAGCGGGGGGCACCCAAGAGACCCAGTACTTC	CASSLYLAGGTQETQYF
TRBJ1-2	NA	TRBV4-1	NA	TGCGCCAGCAGCCAAGAGCAGGGTTTGAACTATGGCTACACCTTC	CASSQEQGLNYGYTF
TRBJ1-1	NA	TRBV12-5	NA	TGTGCTAGTGGTTCCCCGCGGGGGCTCACTGAAGCTTTCTTT	CASGSPRGLTEAFF
TRBJ1-6	NA	TRBV30	once	TGTGCCTGGAACAAGGGGCCCCGGGCCGGACCCTCACCCCTCCACTTT	CAWNKGPRAGPSPLHF